What follows is one TCR beta chain and its context. The clone's antigen remains unknown. Base qualities are not at hand, and no much larger clone is one base apart. The cohort comprised under 700 healthy bone marrow donors. Cohort members were all nominally healthy when sampled, although unrecorded immune exposures were likely present. The donor tested CMV seronegative and was one of the 352 seronegative cohort members. Every donor gave a peripheral blood sample, and the peripheral blood mononuclear cells from that sample were used for TCR beta sequencing. Genomic DNA was extracted from the blood cell samples with the Qiagen DNeasy Blood Extraction Kit. The record originates from a study of cytomegalovirus exposure and HLA in healthy donors (dated by TCRdb to 2016 to 2017). As for the study more broadly: An earlier analysis of roughly 570 of the donors reported 276 Gb of sequence data and 95 million to 140 million unique TCR beta sequences obtained from roughly 170 million T cells. Roughly 300 gigabases of sequencing data and around 87 million unique TCR sequences were included in an early release covering about 620 HLA-typed donors. Of the roughly 400 genotyped donors, approximately 81% were placed in the genetic ancestry cluster associated with self-reported Caucasian donors. The study aimed to test whether signatures of past pathogen exposure could be identified by cataloging public T cell receptors. Using immunosequencing, the study profiled T cell repertoires from 666 subjects and related those repertoires to cytomegalovirus serostatus. Along with the approximately 620-subject first cohort, a separate validation cohort of over a hundred different subjects was used. To predict cytomegalovirus infection status, the study brought together high-throughput TCR immunosequencing, statistical association of individual TCRs with disease status, and machine learning. To study patterns of TCR occurrence, a later analysis re-analyzed previously published TCR beta repertoires from 550 to 800 donors and added high-resolution HLA genotyping. Rather than using new phenotypic data, the later analysis identified candidate immune exposures from TCR beta sequences and from how often those sequences occurred across donors. An earlier analysis of some 500 of the donors applied high-throughput TCR beta sequencing to assess whether each TCR beta V gene segment acted as functional or pseudogenic. Alongside the repertoire data, information on donor age, sex, ethnicity and CMV serostatus was compiled. In a later genetic analysis, genome-wide SNP genotypes for 398 of the 666 donors were used, and that subset was treated as a discovery cohort. Every discovery cohort repertoire had been produced on one sequencing platform. Class I and class II HLA loci were covered by the typing at four-digit resolution. Typing coverage differed by locus: A, B, C, DRB1 and DQB1 were typed in roughly 620-640 donors, DQA1 in about 550, DPA1 in some 600, and DPB1 in 472. Because of strong linkage in the cohort, five DR-DQ haplotypes were treated as single units for association and clustering. On average, about 200,000 unique TCR beta nucleotide sequences were sequenced per donor among 398 genotyped donors of the cohort, with roughly 18% of those sequences being non-productive. Paper-wide results and their limitations: Strong co-occurrence of HLA alleles, especially DR and DQ, made assigning TCR associations to individual alleles difficult. According to a later analysis, parvovirus B19, influenza, CMV and Epstein-Barr virus appeared linked to several top co-occurrence clusters. While some public TCRs were present in many individuals, most TCR sequences turned up only very rarely across donors. Because counts were too low, about 18 rarely observed V segments, including chromosome 9 orphons, were excluded from the earlier analysis of around 590 of the donors. Some IMGT-functional V segments, including TRBV6-2 and TRBV6-3, could not be told apart with the 87-base-pair reads, so those segments were excluded. A cluster of highly shared sequence variants was judged likely to be a technical artifact of the sequencing pipeline. The cohort was sequenced for TCR beta chains only, and without alpha or paired-chain data the features that could be detected were limited. A few of the identified cytomegalovirus-associated TCR beta chains were confirmed in vitro to be specific for cytomegalovirus antigens. Because HLA typing was unavailable for some donors at each locus, only the typed subset was used in association tests. Immune exposure information for the cohort was limited to CMV serostatus. A later genetic analysis reported fewer N-insertions in productive TCRs among donors in an Asian-associated ancestry cluster than the roughly 640-donor mean. In a later genetic analysis, a missense DCLRE1C variant was associated with V-gene and J-gene trimming of TCR beta chains, and the association was replicated in an independent cohort. In a later analysis, around 17,000 TCR beta sequences were associated with specific HLA alleles at a false discovery rate of 0.05. The study listed approximately 150 TCR beta chains as associated with cytomegalovirus. In an earlier analysis of some 640 of the donors, most TCR beta V segments were observed in productive rearrangements about 87% or about 30% of the time, broadly matching IMGT annotations. In a later analysis, HLA-associated TCR beta chains showed more clonal expansion and lower generation probabilities than non-associated chains that were equally common. According to the authors, the approach could potentially be generalized to other disease states and immunological phenotypes. A further reported finding was that TCR beta sequences accurately predicted the HLA-A and HLA-B alleles for most subjects in the first cohort. In a later analysis, the rate of TCR association differed among HLA loci, with DRB1 alleles having the most associated TCRs and HLA-C alleles having the fewest. Linkage disequilibrium might explain the correlated functional status among segregating V segments, but an unknown experimental factor could not be ruled out. Cytomegalovirus status was reported to be diagnosed by the classifier with high specificity and sensitivity in both the original and validation cohorts. Sequencing depth was assumed to be roughly uniform across donors in the presence/absence analyses, though that assumption may not hold. A later analysis found that most CMV-associated TCR beta chains appeared HLA-restricted, with HLA associations seemingly driven largely by CMV exposure.

CDR1 and CDR2 are read off the germline V gene as LGHNT and FRNRAP. Its CDR3 holds 13 amino acids, cysteine through phenylalanine. Only the CDR3 part of the read is kept: 39 bases, read in frame from the first base. Libraries were made using the immunoSEQ multiplex PCR assay. The multiplex PCR relied on a mix of 60 forward primers for TCR Vbeta segments and 13 reverse primers for TCR Jbeta segments. The CDR3 region of rearranged TCR beta genes was amplified from genomic DNA by a multiplex PCR assay. The Illumina HiSeq System was used to sequence the amplified TCR beta libraries as 87-base-pair reads. From the authors' description of their analysis: A later analysis tallied tens of millions of unique TCR beta chains across the 700 or so repertoires, and about 12 million of those chains were shared by two or more donors. A nearest-neighbor algorithm error-corrected the raw reads and collapsed the reads into unique sequences, merging closely related sequences to remove PCR and sequencing errors. Alignment of CDR3 sequences to IMGT reference sequences was used to assign V, D and J gene segments. For a sequence to be retained, at least a six-nucleotide match to both a V gene segment and a J gene segment was required. Rearrangements were called productive when the CDR3 lacked stop codons and stayed in frame with V and J; all others were non-productive. Following IMGT convention, CDR3 was defined as the stretch from the second conserved V-encoded cysteine to the conserved J-encoded phenylalanine. Sequences without an unambiguous match to a single V gene segment were excluded from the earlier analysis of 450 to 750 of the donors. An earlier analysis of a few hundred of the donors classified V segments as functional when productive rearrangements were above 56.7% and as segregating when the standard deviation between donors was above 5%. A statistical classification framework was built to diagnose cytomegalovirus status from the catalog of TCR beta chain sequences. In a later analysis, V and J genes were assigned by comparing TCR nucleotide sequences against IMGT/GENE-DB human TR gene sequences. The TCRdist pipeline was used in a later analysis to assign CDR3 sequences and most-parsimonious VDJ recombination scenarios. In a later analysis, each TCR beta chain was defined by its CDR3 amino acid sequence together with its V-gene family, and reads lacking a unique V-gene family were excluded. To address suspected cross-contamination and a sequencing artifact, a later analysis removed a few hundred highly shared, low-generation-probability nucleotide sequences. In a later analysis, a clonal expansion index for each public chain was calculated from normalized within-repertoire ranks of inferred template counts. In a later analysis, generation probabilities were computed using a VDJ recombination model fitted to out-of-frame rearrangements, and the results were checked against IGoR. A later analysis scored TCR-TCR, TCR-HLA and TCR-CMV co-occurrence with hypergeometric tests, applying a repertoire-size bias correction to TCR pairs. To estimate false discovery rates, a later analysis permuted the HLA or CMV assignments 20 times. A later analysis grouped co-occurring TCRs with DBSCAN, adding TCRdist sequence similarity when clustering within HLA-allele-positive subsets. For co-occurrence clustering, repertoires with fewer than 30,000 or more than 120,000 public chains were excluded, along with roughly 5 repertoires with anomalous nucleotide sharing. TCRdb stores this immuneACCESS table with in-frame sequences only. Part of the clones is absent; in the studies checked, under half of the shortfall reflects unresolved V genes, and no reason is known for the rest. The V and J calls and the clone size are those of that table, but D and trimming were determined from the DNA. A total of roughly 150,000 clones appear in this sample, about 80% of them only once. The ten largest clones take up around 14% of the sample.

The rearranged segments are TRBV12-5 and TRBJ2-3; 7 nucleotides in the junction match TRBD1. The sample consisted of PBMCs. The receptor comes from a woman aged 35 to 49 in good health and CMV-seronegative. The bases read TGTGCCTCCAAAGGGACAGGCACAGATACGCAGTATTTT. Its product reads: CASKGTGTDTQYF.